A single sample gave rise to the 29 T cell receptor beta chains below, sequenced in a study of cytomegalovirus exposure and HLA in healthy donors. Produced via immunoSEQ multiplex PCR; TCRdb's table is partial and in-frame only. Of tens of thousands of clones detected, 90% appear once; the ten largest clones hold about 3.1%. Sample: PBMCs. Source of these receptors: a young man in good health and CMV-seronegative.

This chain joins TRBV7-6 and TRBJ2-1; 14 bases map to TRBD2. The CDR3 runs 18 residues. CDR1 and CDR2 from the germline V gene are SGHVS and FNYEAQ. V was pared by 2 bases and J by 0 bases, with 3 bases of the junction left unmatched. CDR3 nucleotide sequence: TGTGCCAGCAGCTTAAGGGGGACTAGCGGGAGCTCCTACAATGAGCAGTTCTTC. This translates into CASSLRGTSGSSYNEQFF.

This clone was picked up a small number of times. The rearrangement uses TRBV11-3 and TRBJ2-1; 8 nucleotides match TRBD2. V gave up 4 bases and J gave up 7 bases; unmatched junction bases: 3. The CDR3 runs 13 residues. Per the germline V gene, CDR1 is SGHNT and CDR2 is YENEEA. The CDR3 spells CASSSGGLNEQFF. DNA of the CDR3: TGTGCCAGCAGCTCGGGGGGGCTAAATGAGCAGTTCTTC.

The chain carries TRBV5-6 and TRBJ2-2; D is possibly TRBD2 (5 bases). V lost 1 base and J lost 0, with 10 bases in between. Germline CDR1 reads SGHDT; CDR2 reads YYEEEE. The CDR3 is 16 residues long. The CDR3 sequence: CASSLYERSNTGELFF. The DNA for the CDR3 is TGTGCCAGCAGCTTGTATGAGCGGTCGAACACCGGGGAGCTGTTTTTT. The variable domain in full, completed from reference TRBV5-6 and TRBJ2-2, reads DAGVTQSPTHLIKTRGQQVTLRCSPKSGHDTVSWYQQALGQGPQFIFQYYEEEERQRGNFPDRFSGHQFPNYSSELNVNALLLGDSALYLCASSLYERSNTGELFFGEGSRLTVL.

The rearrangement joins TRBV25-1 to TRBJ2-4, with D hard to call. The CDR3 is 15 amino acids. Germline CDR1 reads MGHDK; CDR2 reads SYGVNS. V lost 1 base and J 0 bases, leaving 7 bases between the germline ends. As DNA, the CDR3 is TGTGCCAGCAGTGAATCTGAGATAGCCAAAAACATTCAGTACTTC. Encoded protein: CASSESEIAKNIQYF.

This rearrangement joins TRBV10-3 to TRBJ2-7; TRBD2 matches 9 bases. Per the germline V gene, CDR1 is ENHRY and CDR2 is SYGVKD. The CDR3 covers 14 residues. The trim removed 4 bases at V and 7 bases at J, leaving 8 bases unmatched. CDR3 residues: CAISAASGTGEQYF. Written as DNA, the CDR3 is TGTGCCATCAGTGCGGCTAGCGGGACGGGTGAGCAGTACTTC.

The J gene is TRBJ1-4, the V gene TRBV6-1; no clear D gene. CDR3 size: 14 residues. Germline CDR1 is MNHNS and CDR2 is SASEGT. V was shortened by 5 bases and J by 0 bases, with 7 bases between the two germline ends. The CDR3 sequence is CASSTTATNEKLFF. CDR3 nucleotide sequence: TGTGCCAGCAGTACAACAGCAACTAATGAAAAACTGTTTTTT.

This chain connects TRBV28 to TRBJ1-5, with D unresolved. Trimming pared 6 bases from V and 0 bases from J, leaving 3 bases between. Germline assignment: CDR1 MDHEN and CDR2 SYDVKM. The CDR3 extends over 12 amino acids. The CDR3 reads CASSISNQPQHF. The CDR3 nucleotides are TGTGCCAGCAGCATTAGCAATCAGCCCCAGCATTTT.

The V call is TRBV28, the J call TRBJ2-5; D unclear. This CDR3 contains 13 residues. Germline CDR1 is MDHEN and CDR2 is SYDVKM. The V gene lost 3 bases and the J gene lost 2 bases, with 7 bases spanning the gap. Here the CDR3 DNA reads TGTGCCAGCAGTTTCAACAGACAAGAGACCCAGTACTTC. This codes for CASSFNRQETQYF.

This clone was found once. The chain combines TRBV19 with TRBJ2-5; perhaps TRBD1 as D (6 bases). Germline V gene lookup returns CDR1 LNHDA and CDR2 SQIVND (reference sequence). This CDR3 is 16 amino acids long. V was shortened by 5 bases and J by 3 bases, with 19 bases between the two germline ends. CDR3 sequence reads: CASSALPGQVEETQYF. For the CDR3, the DNA is TGTGCCAGTAGTGCCCTGCCGGGACAAGTAGAAGAGACCCAGTACTTC.

The genes are TRBV7-9 and TRBJ2-3; TRBD2 matches at 13 bases. Germline CDR1 reads SEHNR; CDR2 reads FQNEAQ (reference sequence). Unmatched junction bases numbered 0, after V lost 3 bases and J lost 0 bases. This CDR3 is 16 amino acids long. CDR3 nucleotides: TGTGCCAGCAGCTTGGGACTAGCGGGAAGCACAGATACGCAGTATTTT. This encodes CASSLGLAGSTDTQYF.

In this sample, this clone turned up once. The chain has TRBV6-1 and TRBJ2-7, with 7 bases that match TRBD1. Germline V gene lookup returns CDR1 MNHNS and CDR2 SASEGT. This CDR3 comprises 15 residues. The trim removed 4 bases at V and 5 bases at J, leaving 11 bases unmatched. DNA of the CDR3: TGTGCCAGCAGTGGGCGGGCAGGGGGTTTAGACGAGCAGTACTTC. This sequence encodes CASSGRAGGLDEQYF.

V usage is TRBV9 and J usage is TRBJ2-7; 8 positions agree with TRBD1. Germline-derived CDR1 and CDR2 are SGDLS and YYNGEE. After removal of 3 bases from V and 5 bases from J, the junction contained 7 bases not matched to a gene. The length of the CDR3 is 14 residues. This CDR3 reads CASSATGADNEQYF. CDR3 sequence (DNA): TGTGCCAGCAGCGCGACAGGGGCGGACAACGAGCAGTACTTC. Complete variable domain (other parts from reference TRBV9 and TRBJ2-7): DSGVTQTPKHLITATGQRVTLRCSPRSGDLSVYWYQQSLDQGLQFLIQYYNGEERAKGNILERFSAQQFPDLHSELNLSSLELGDSALYFCASSATGADNEQYFGPGTRLTVT.

V gene TRBV13 combines with J gene TRBJ1-1; D might be TRBD1 (6 bases). Trimming pared 5 bases from V and 0 bases from J, leaving 16 bases between. CDR3 length: 16 residues. Germline values: CDR1 PRHDT, CDR2 FYEKMQ (reference sequence). CDR3 in DNA: TGTGCCAGCAGCCTCTACTCAGGGGAATTGAACACTGAAGCTTTCTTT. It codes for CASSLYSGELNTEAFF.

This chain joins TRBV15 and TRBJ1-5; 7 nucleotides line up with TRBD1. Germline V gene data show CDR1 as LNHNV and CDR2 as YYDKDF (reference sequence). V was pared by 6 bases and J by 4 bases, with 6 bases of the junction left unmatched. CDR3 length: 14 amino acids. For the CDR3, the DNA is TGTGCCACCAGAATTGGACAGGTTAATCAGCCCCAGCATTTT. Protein sequence: CATRIGQVNQPQHF.

This CDR3 is CASSEGSRGTQYF. The CDR3 DNA follows: TGTGCCAGCAGTGAGGGCAGTAGGGGTACGCAGTATTTT. The rearrangement uses TRBV2 and TRBJ2-3, with D perhaps matching TRBD1 (5 bases). Trimming cost V 3 bases and J 8 bases, with 12 bases left between them. Germline V CDR1 and CDR2: SNHLY, FYNNEI. The CDR3 is 13 residues long.

The chain uses TRBV30 and TRBJ2-7; perhaps TRBD1 as D (6 bases). Germline V gene data show CDR1 as GTSNPN and CDR2 as SVGIG (reference sequence). V lost 1 base and J 7 bases, leaving 14 bases between the germline ends. This CDR3 contains 13 residues. The CDR3 DNA follows: TGTGCCTGGAGTGACAGGGTGTTGGGAGAGCAGTACTTC. Translating it yields CAWSDRVLGEQYF.

V and J are TRBV5-5 and TRBJ1-5, with D uncertain. CDR3 length equals 13 residues. CDR1 is SGHKS, CDR2 YYEKEE, per germline (reference sequence). The V end lost 5 bases, the J end lost 0 bases, and 6 bases lay between the germline ends. The CDR3 nucleotides read TGTGCCAGCAGTTTCAATAGCAATCAGCCCCAGCATTTT. It codes for CASSFNSNQPQHF.

The V gene is TRBV11-2, the J gene TRBJ1-5; no definite D call. CDR3 length equals 15 residues. Germline CDR1 and CDR2: SGHAT and FQNNGV. V lost 1 base and J lost 0, with 7 bases in between. The CDR3 here is CASSLAGYSNQPQHF. The CDR3 DNA reads as TGTGCCAGCAGCTTAGCGGGGTATAGCAATCAGCCCCAGCATTTT.

The chain recombines TRBV6-5 with TRBJ1-2; D unclear. The CDR3 runs to 13 residues. CDR1 is MNHEY and CDR2 is SVGAGI in the germline V gene. V gave up 5 bases and J gave up 7 bases, with 14 bases separating them. CDR3 sequence: CASSDWSPLGYTF. DNA for the CDR3: TGTGCCAGCAGTGATTGGAGTCCTCTTGGCTACACCTTC.

This chain joins TRBV11-2 and TRBJ1-2; D not certain. CDR1 and CDR2 (germline): SGHAT, FQNNGV. V shed 5 bases and J shed 8 bases, with 21 bases lying between them. This CDR3 region has 15 residues. The CDR3 region is CASSERKGQPSGYTF. The CDR3, as DNA: TGTGCCAGCAGCGAGCGGAAAGGGCAGCCGTCGGGCTACACCTTC. Based on the CDR3 plus reference TRBV11-2 and TRBJ1-2, the full variable domain is EAGVAQSPRYKIIEKRQSVAFWCNPISGHATLYWYQQILGQGPKLLIQFQNNGVVDDSQLPKDRFSAERLKGVDSTLKIQPAKLEDSAVYLCASSERKGQPSGYTFGSGTRLTVV.

The chain carries TRBV6-5 and TRBJ2-7, with D maybe TRBD1 (5 bases). Looked up from germline, CDR1 is MNHEY and CDR2 is SVGAGI. The V gene lost 2 bases and the J gene lost 5 bases, with 16 bases spanning the gap. This CDR3 comprises 15 residues. CDR3: CASSYGLGARNEQYF. The CDR3 DNA sequence: TGTGCCAGCAGTTACGGTCTAGGGGCGAGGAACGAGCAGTACTTC.

This clone is a singleton in its sample. This sequence joins TRBV6-5 and TRBJ1-3, with 11 bases matching TRBD1. The CDR3 totals 13 residues. The germline V gene encodes CDR1 MNHEY and CDR2 SVGAGI. The V gene end was trimmed by 5 bases and the J gene end by 7 bases; junction bases not matched to a gene: 1. CDR3 residues: CASSRDRGNTIYF. The CDR3 DNA sequence: TGTGCCAGCAGTAGGGACAGGGGGAACACCATATATTTT.

The chain is built from TRBV6-1 and TRBJ2-3; 10 nucleotides line up with TRBD2. J was trimmed by 4 bases and V by 0 bases; bases with no gene match: 1. CDR3 size: 15 residues. Germline V CDR1 and CDR2: MNHNS, SASEGT. The CDR3 sequence is CASSEALAGPDTQYF. The CDR3 region has the DNA TGTGCCAGCAGTGAAGCACTAGCGGGACCAGATACGCAGTATTTT.

The chain employs TRBV25-1 and TRBJ2-1, with 12 bases fitting TRBD2. V shed 4 bases, J shed 8 bases, and the junction held 9 bases outside the gene matches. This CDR3 has 16 residues. Germline V gene data show CDR1 as MGHDK and CDR2 as SYGVNS. The DNA of the CDR3 is TGTGCCAGCAGTGGGACTAGCGGGACAACGGGGGATGAGCAGTTCTTC. Amino acid sequence: CASSGTSGTTGDEQFF.

This clone appeared once. V and J are TRBV29-1 and TRBJ2-1, with TRBD2 identical over 9 bases. Losses at the gene ends were 7 bases for V and 0 bases for J; bases not matched to a gene: 4. The CDR3 consists of 14 residues. The germline CDR1 and CDR2 sequences are SQVTM and ANQGSEA. CDR3 amino acids: CSARTSVSYNEQFF. CDR3 in DNA: TGCAGCGCTCGGACTAGCGTCTCCTACAATGAGCAGTTCTTC.

The genes are TRBV29-1 and TRBJ2-1; 14 bases are shared with TRBD2. Germline CDR1 and CDR2: SQVTM and ANQGSEA. There are 17 residues in the CDR3. The J segment lost 2 bases and the V segment lost 3 bases, leaving 6 bases of the junction unmatched. CDR3 in amino acids: CSVEGLAGEKAYNEQFF. CDR3 coding DNA: TGCAGCGTTGAGGGACTAGCGGGAGAGAAGGCCTACAATGAGCAGTTCTTC.

The V gene is TRBV2, the J gene TRBJ2-5, with a tentative D call TRBD2 (5 bases). The germline CDR1 and CDR2 sequences are SNHLY and FYNNEI. The V end lost 3 bases, the J end lost 0 bases, and 20 bases lay between the germline ends. The CDR3 covers 18 residues. The CDR3, as DNA: TGTGCCAGCAGTGAGGGTTCTCTAAGCGGCTGGTACCAAGAGACCCAGTACTTC. It encodes CASSEGSLSGWYQETQYF.

This chain links TRBV28 with TRBJ2-7, with 7 bases identical to TRBD1. Germline V gives CDR1 MDHEN, CDR2 SYDVKM. This CDR3 region has 16 residues. After removal of 6 bases from V and 4 bases from J, the junction contained 15 bases not matched to a gene. The CDR3 here is CASSILQWDSKYEQYF. As DNA, the CDR3 is TGTGCCAGCAGCATCCTTCAGTGGGACAGCAAATACGAGCAGTACTTC. Using reference TRBV28 and TRBJ2-7 for the parts outside the CDR3, the full variable domain is DVKVTQSSRYLVKRTGEKVFLECVQDMDHENMFWYRQDPGLGLRLIYFSYDVKMKEKGDIPEGYSVSREKKERFSLILESASTNQTSMYLCASSILQWDSKYEQYFGPGTRLTVT.

The chain is built from TRBV19 and TRBJ1-5, with TRBD1 matching over 9 bases. V shed 2 bases and J 0 bases; nucleotides not matched to a gene: 5. Germline values: CDR1 LNHDA, CDR2 SQIVND (reference sequence). The CDR3 length is 17 residues. The CDR3: CASSISGQGNSNQPQHF. Here the CDR3 DNA reads TGTGCCAGTAGTATATCCGGACAGGGGAATAGCAATCAGCCCCAGCATTTT.